This T cell receptor beta chain was recovered during a study of blood T cells in healthy people across ages. A second PCR, run for about 6 to 12 cycles, used a sample-barcoded 5' primer plus a J-beta primer mix. Each cDNA molecule was tagged by a template-switch adaptor with 12 random nucleotides. MiXCR, applied by TCRdb to the 5' RACE reads, yields one record per CDR3 protein. The top ten clones hold approximately 12% of a sample with roughly 800,000 distinct CDR3 sequences, under 40% of them seen once. Total RNA was extracted at no less than 6 micrograms per sample. There are 18 residues in the CDR3. CDR1 is SGHTA and CDR2 is FQGNSA in the germline V gene. Trimming removed 2 bases from V and 2 bases from J; junction bases left unmatched: 11. Study results and limitations: Shifts in expanded clonotypes may have been confounded by donor CMV status, which was unknown. TCR beta diversity, measured per million T cells, fell in a roughly linear way with age.

Details on this clonotype: What it binds is not known.

The sequence was collected from a man younger than 35 in good health. What was sequenced was blood. The chain employs TRBV7-2 and TRBJ2-1; 8 bases agree with TRBD2. CDR3 DNA sequence: TGTGCCAGCAGCTTAATGGGGCTTGGCGGGGGGCCCTACAATGAGCAGTTCTTC. This gives the protein CASSLMGLGGGPYNEQFF.